These 7 T cell receptor beta chains were sequenced from one sample in a study of T cell responses to AZD1222 COVID-19 vaccine. The protocol was immunoSEQ multiplex PCR, while the TCRdb copy is restricted to in-frame clones and leaves out a portion. The sample contains some 110,000 clones, just over 85% of which appear only once. The material sequenced was peripheral blood, taken 28 days after the second AZD1222 dose. Receptor source: an adult who received the AZD1222 COVID-19 vaccine.

The J gene is TRBJ2-7, the V gene TRBV28, with 14 bases matching TRBD2. The germline gives CDR1 MDHEN, CDR2 SYDVKM. V gave up 5 bases and J gave up 7 bases; unmatched junction bases: 7. This CDR3 has 15 amino acids. CDR3 region: CASSGRGLAGVEQYF. CDR3 nucleotide sequence: TGTGCCAGCAGTGGCCGGGGACTAGCGGGAGTAGAGCAGTACTTC.

The rearrangement uses TRBV19 and TRBJ2-1; 11 bases are shared with TRBD2. The V and J ends lost 5 bases and 2 bases, in that order; junction bases with no gene match: 5. The length of the CDR3 is 16 residues. Per the germline V gene, CDR1 is LNHDA and CDR2 is SQIVND (reference sequence). The CDR3 loop is CASSPLAGATYNEQFF. The CDR3 nucleotides read TGTGCCAGTAGTCCACTAGCGGGGGCGACCTACAATGAGCAGTTCTTC.

The CDR3 DNA reads TGTGCCAGCAGACTCGGACAGGGGAGAGCTTTCTTT. Protein sequence: CASRLGQGRAFF. The J gene is TRBJ1-1, the V gene TRBV12-3 or TRBV12-4; 9 bases agree with TRBD1. With 6 bases clipped from V and 10 bases from J, the junction kept 6 bases outside the gene matches. This CDR3 spans 12 amino acids.

A few counts support this clone. The chain uses TRBV19 and TRBJ1-2; D is perhaps TRBD1 (6 bases). The CDR3 runs to 14 residues. The germline CDR1 and CDR2 sequences are LNHDA and SQIVND (reference sequence). V was clipped by 2 bases and J by 4 bases, with 11 bases between them. The CDR3 nucleotides are TGTGCCAGTAGTATATGGGGGCTTGGCTATGGCTACACCTTC. Encoded protein: CASSIWGLGYGYTF.

The chain employs TRBV2 and TRBJ1-2, with 8 positions matching TRBD1. V gave up 9 bases and J gave up 1 base; unmatched junction bases: 4. This CDR3 region has 13 residues. CDR1 is SNHLY and CDR2 is FYNNEI in the germline V gene. The CDR3 nucleotides are TGTGCCAGTACAGGGGGTTTTAACTATGGCTACACCTTC. Translating gives CASTGGFNYGYTF.

V gene TRBV15 combines with J gene TRBJ2-1, with D perhaps given as TRBD1 or TRBD2 (5 bases each). Looked up from germline, CDR1 is LNHNV and CDR2 is YYDKDF (reference sequence). V was clipped by 4 bases and J by 12 bases, with 19 bases between them. This CDR3 has 14 residues. CDR3 sequence: CATSTGTGILRQFF. The CDR3 DNA reads as TGTGCCACCAGCACGGGGACGGGAATTTTGAGGCAGTTCTTC.

The chain links TRBV7-9 to TRBJ1-6; possibly TRBD1 for D (6 bases). The V gene lost 3 bases and the J gene lost 10 bases, with 16 bases spanning the gap. Germline CDR1 SEHNR, CDR2 FQNEAQ (reference sequence). This CDR3 region has 15 residues. This CDR3 reads CASSFNAGTISPLHF. CDR3 DNA: TGTGCCAGCAGCTTTAACGCCGGGACAATCTCACCCCTCCACTTT.